A single sample is the source of the 29 T cell receptor beta chains below, sequenced in a study of shared clonotypes between healthy human individuals. Some clones are missing from TCRdb's copy, which holds only in-frame ones; the method was immunoSEQ multiplex PCR. The table shows some 700,000 clones, with about 90% occurring only once. Source material: memory CD8+ T cells from PBMCs. The subset is: CD45RO+ cells pooled with CCR7-negative TemRA cells. These receptors were collected from a man aged 18 to 35 in good health. Some clones in this sample may be carry-over from other donors' samples.

This rearrangement joins TRBV28 to TRBJ1-5; 7 nucleotides match TRBD1. The CDR3 length is 16 residues. V trimming: 3 bases; J trimming: 5 bases; junction bases outside the gene matches: 10. CDR1 is MDHEN and CDR2 is SYDVKM in the germline V gene. CDR3 protein: CASSFPQGTVDQPQHF. The CDR3 DNA is TGTGCCAGCAGTTTCCCACAAGGGACAGTAGATCAGCCCCAGCATTTT.

The chain combines TRBV6-5 with TRBJ1-1; D is undetermined. Looked up from germline, CDR1 is MNHEY and CDR2 is SVGAGI. There are 11 residues in the CDR3. The V gene lost 5 bases and the J gene lost 11 bases, with 12 bases spanning the gap. Here the CDR3 DNA reads TGTGCCAGCAGTGAGGGTGGCGGGGCTTTCTTT. Translating it yields CASSEGGGAFF.

With regard to this clone: Other DNA sequences of this sample code for an identical CDR3. This chain links TRBV4-1 with TRBJ2-7; tentative D call: TRBD2 (6 bases). The length of the CDR3 is 12 residues. Germline V gene data show CDR1 as MGHRA and CDR2 as YSYEKL. V gave up 1 base and J gave up 7 bases, with 8 bases separating them. The CDR3 region has the DNA TGCGCCAGCAGCCAAGGGGCGGGGGAGCAGTACTTC. It codes for CASSQGAGEQYF.

The V and J genes are TRBV9 and TRBJ1-2, with a weak D call TRBD1 (5 bases). V was cut by 1 base and J by 5 bases, with 15 bases left in between. This CDR3 is 15 amino acids long. From germline, CDR1 is SGDLS and CDR2 YYNGEE. The CDR3 sequence is CASSVSRGTEYGYTF. DNA for the CDR3: TGTGCCAGCAGCGTATCAAGGGGTACGGAGTATGGCTACACCTTC.

The chain recombines TRBV19 with TRBJ1-4; 7 bases are shared with TRBD1. The germline V gene has CDR1 LNHDA and CDR2 SQIVND (reference sequence). J gave up 4 bases and V 4 bases, and 6 bases lay outside the gene matches. The CDR3 totals 15 residues. CDR3 sequence: CASSTRTGRNEKLFF. CDR3 in DNA: TGTGCCAGTAGTACGAGGACAGGCCGTAATGAAAAACTGTTTTTT.

The gene calls are TRBV10-3 and TRBJ2-3; D is uncertain. Deletions cut 2 bases from V and 3 bases from J, with 9 bases between. The CDR3 consists of 14 residues. Germline CDR1 reads ENHRY; CDR2 reads SYGVKD. The CDR3 loop reads CAISEAQATDTQYF. CDR3 sequence (DNA): TGTGCCATCAGTGAGGCGCAGGCGACAGATACGCAGTATTTT.

The chain combines TRBV11-2 with TRBJ2-7, with 8 bases that match TRBD2. Germline CDR1 and CDR2: SGHAT and FQNNGV. This CDR3 is built from 14 residues. Unmatched junction bases numbered 7, after V lost 5 bases and J lost 4 bases. CDR3 residues: CASSPRAGGYEQYF. The CDR3 DNA sequence: TGTGCCAGCAGCCCCAGGGCGGGAGGATACGAGCAGTACTTC.

V usage is TRBV27 and J usage is TRBJ2-3, with a tentative D call TRBD2 (6 bases). Germline V gene sequence: CDR1 MNHEY, CDR2 SMNVEV (reference sequence). V dropped 4 bases and J dropped 1 base, with 18 bases sitting between them. The CDR3 length is 17 residues. The CDR3 reads CASSSYPGPSGTDTQYF. The CDR3 nucleotides are TGTGCCAGCAGTTCCTACCCCGGCCCTAGCGGCACAGATACGCAGTATTTT.

This clone was observed at least ten times. J is TRBJ2-7 and V is TRBV6-5; D is perhaps TRBD2 (5 bases). Looked up from germline, CDR1 is MNHEY and CDR2 is SVGAGI. The CDR3 covers 14 residues. Between the trimmed V and J ends, which lost 6 bases and 3 bases, there was a span of 15 bases. In nucleotides, the CDR3 is TGTGCCAGCAGACCCGGGGTCCGCAACTACGAGCAGTACTTC. Protein sequence: CASRPGVRNYEQYF.

This chain uses TRBV27 with TRBJ2-5; D ambiguous. CDR1 is MNHEY, CDR2 SMNVEV, per germline (reference sequence). V was shortened by 2 bases and J by 7 bases, with 5 bases between the two germline ends. There are 11 residues in the CDR3. The CDR3 DNA is TGTGCCAGCAGTTTAAGTGGGACCCAGTACTTC. Translation gives CASSLSGTQYF.

This chain uses TRBV25-1 with TRBJ2-1; 12 positions agree with TRBD1. The CDR3 has 16 amino acids. Germline loops: CDR1 MGHDK, CDR2 SYGVNS. The V and J ends lost 6 bases and 7 bases, in that order; junction bases with no gene match: 10. The CDR3 bases are TGTGCCAGCAGCGGACCGGGACAGGGGGCGAGTAATGAGCAGTTCTTC. Amino acids: CASSGPGQGASNEQFF.

The chain is built from TRBV9 and TRBJ2-7, with no clear D. The CDR3 covers 15 residues. The germline V and J ends were trimmed by 0 bases and 2 bases, with 12 bases remaining between them. Germline CDR1 is SGDLS and CDR2 is YYNGEE. CDR3 residues: CASSVGGIGPYEQYF. The CDR3 region has the DNA TGTGCCAGCAGCGTAGGGGGAATCGGCCCCTACGAGCAGTACTTC.

This clone showed up just a few times. The V call is TRBV27, the J call TRBJ2-1; D is uncertain. The germline gives CDR1 MNHEY, CDR2 SMNVEV (reference sequence). V dropped 11 bases and J dropped 2 bases, with 13 bases sitting between them. This CDR3 comprises 13 residues. The CDR3: CAAAQRPYNEQFF. CDR3 coding DNA: TGTGCCGCAGCCCAGAGGCCCTACAATGAGCAGTTCTTC.

The chain is built from TRBV5-1 and TRBJ2-3, with D possibly being TRBD2 (6 bases). The V end lost 7 bases, the J end lost 2 bases, and 17 bases lay between the germline ends. This CDR3 region has 15 residues. The germline CDR1 and CDR2 sequences are SGHRS and YFSETQ. CDR3: CASLSGGFFTDTQYF. The CDR3 DNA follows: TGCGCCAGCCTTTCTGGAGGGTTCTTCACAGATACGCAGTATTTT.

The J gene is TRBJ2-1, the V gene TRBV4-1; the match to TRBD2 covers 10 bases. V dropped 4 bases and J dropped 10; count of bases not matched to a gene: 10. Germline V lookup: CDR1 MGHRA, CDR2 YSYEKL. The CDR3 runs 15 residues. CDR3 sequence (DNA): TGCGCCAGCAGCCTAGGACTAGCGGAGGGGCGGGAGCAGTTCTTC. It is translated as CASSLGLAEGREQFF.

The chain couples TRBV2 to TRBJ2-2; 10 positions match TRBD1. J lost 0 bases, V lost 11 bases, and 12 bases had no gene match. CDR1 SNHLY and CDR2 FYNNEI come from the germline V gene. The CDR3 is made up of 17 amino acids. CDR3 amino acids: CAGLGTGARSNTGELFF. The CDR3 coding sequence is TGTGCCGGCCTGGGGACAGGGGCCCGATCGAACACCGGGGAGCTGTTTTTT.

The chain uses TRBV11-2 and TRBJ2-3; D perhaps matches TRBD1 (6 bases). V was cut by 5 bases and J by 5 bases, with 11 bases left in between. In germline, CDR1 is SGHAT, CDR2 FQNNGV. The CDR3 loop spans 13 amino acids. The CDR3 bases are TGTGCCAGCAGCGTCAGGGGTCAAGATACGCAGTATTTT. Protein product: CASSVRGQDTQYF.

The rearrangement uses TRBV7-9 and TRBJ2-3; TRBD1 or TRBD2 may be the D gene (5 bases each). The CDR3 consists of 17 residues. CDR1 and CDR2 from the germline V gene are SEHNR and FQNEAQ (reference sequence). V lost 5 bases, J lost 2 bases, and 20 bases lay in between. The CDR3 here is CASSPGAGEPHTDTQYF. The CDR3, as DNA: TGTGCCAGCAGCCCCGGGGCAGGCGAGCCTCACACAGATACGCAGTATTTT.

V gene TRBV7-8 combines with J gene TRBJ1-2; D unclear. The germline V and J ends were trimmed by 2 bases and 0 bases, with 10 bases remaining between them. In germline, CDR1 is SGHVS, CDR2 FQNEAQ. This CDR3 is 15 amino acids long. The CDR3 here is CASSLSGISNYGYTF. CDR3 bases: TGTGCCAGCAGCTTATCGGGAATCTCTAACTATGGCTACACCTTC.

This clone showed up just once. The J gene is TRBJ1-4, the V gene TRBV27; D is ambiguous. Deletions cut 3 bases from V and 3 bases from J, with 8 bases between. CDR3 length: 14 residues. From germline, CDR1 is MNHEY and CDR2 SMNVEV (reference sequence). CDR3 sequence: CASSLYGSNEKLFF. In DNA, the CDR3 is TGTGCCAGCAGTTTGTACGGATCTAATGAAAAACTGTTTTTT.

This chain connects TRBV5-1 to TRBJ2-2; D possibly uses TRBD1 or TRBD2 (5 bases each). The CDR3 is 15 amino acids. Trimming removed 7 bases from V and 0 bases from J, with 13 bases in between. Germline-derived CDR1 and CDR2 are SGHRS and YFSETQ. CDR3 amino acids: CASGPGRTNTGELFF. For the CDR3, the DNA is TGCGCCAGCGGCCCGGGACGGACGAACACCGGGGAGCTGTTTTTT.

This chain connects TRBV7-3 to TRBJ2-1; D uncertain. Germline values: CDR1 SGHTA, CDR2 FQGTGA. With 7 bases removed from V and 2 bases from J, the gap between germline ends came to 18 bases. The CDR3 is 16 residues long. The CDR3 DNA is TGTGCCAGCAACCCCGGCCGGCGCCAACCCTACAATGAGCAGTTCTTC. Translation: CASNPGRRQPYNEQFF.

The V gene is TRBV19, the J gene TRBJ1-1; D not certain. The germline V gene encodes CDR1 LNHDA and CDR2 SQIVND (reference sequence). This CDR3 spans 17 amino acids. V lost 6 bases, J lost 1 base, and 21 bases lay in between. CDR3 in amino acids: CASRPPGWIEGNTEAFF. The CDR3 nucleotides read TGTGCCAGTAGACCCCCCGGTTGGATCGAGGGGAACACTGAAGCTTTCTTT.

In the case of this clone: One junction end disagrees with the germline gene, perhaps due to a read error. The chain has TRBV11-2 and TRBJ2-1, with 8 bases fitting TRBD2. The length of the CDR3 is 15 residues. CDR1 SGHAT and CDR2 FQNNGV come from the germline V gene. The CDR3 DNA follows: TGTGCCAGCAGGTTAGCGGGATCTACCTACAATGAGCAGTTCTTC. It encodes CASRLAGSTYNEQFF.

The chain combines TRBV10-2 with TRBJ2-1, with 9 bases fitting TRBD2. The CDR3 covers 14 residues. Germline V gene sequence: CDR1 WSHSY, CDR2 SAAADI. V shed 7 bases, J shed 6 bases, and the junction held 7 bases outside the gene matches. The CDR3: CASKVAGAVNEQFF. Written as DNA, the CDR3 is TGCGCCAGCAAAGTAGCGGGAGCCGTCAATGAGCAGTTCTTC.

CDR3: CASSYSSDKITDTQYF. DNA for the CDR3: TGTGCCAGCAGTTACTCTTCGGACAAAATCACAGATACGCAGTATTTT. This chain links TRBV6-5 with TRBJ2-3, with a tentative D call TRBD1 (5 bases). This CDR3 contains 16 residues. Germline V lookup: CDR1 MNHEY, CDR2 SVGAGI. V gave up 0 bases and J gave up 2 bases, with 12 bases separating them.

J is TRBJ2-7 and V is TRBV5-1; 8 bases agree with TRBD1. The CDR3 loop spans 14 amino acids. From germline, CDR1 is SGHRS and CDR2 YFSETQ. The J segment lost 7 bases and the V segment lost 4 bases, leaving 10 bases of the junction unmatched. CDR3 sequence reads: CASSPRDRPQEQYF. DNA for the CDR3: TGCGCCAGCAGCCCCCGGGACAGGCCGCAAGAGCAGTACTTC.

V and J are TRBV7-7 and TRBJ2-2; the D is unclear. The CDR3 is 13 amino acids. Trimming took off 5 bases at V and 6 bases at J, with 10 bases between the two ends. Per the germline V gene, CDR1 is SSHAT and CDR2 is FNYEAQ (reference sequence). Written as DNA, the CDR3 is TGTGCCAGCAGCCAAGAGTTGGCCGGGGAGCTGTTTTTT. Protein: CASSQELAGELFF.

A word on this clone: One end of the junction is discordant with germline, which a read error may explain. The V call is TRBV7-9, the J call TRBJ2-7, with 8 bases that match TRBD1. Germline-derived CDR1 and CDR2 are SEHNR and FQNEAQ (reference sequence). The CDR3 has 14 amino acids. CDR3 in amino acids: CASSLATGEYEQYF. CDR3 sequence (DNA): TGTGCCAGCAGCCTAGCGACAGGGGAGTACGAGCAGTACTTC.